The rows below give T cell receptor beta chains drawn from one sample of a study of blood T cell repertoires in COVID-19. Assay used: immunoSEQ multiplex PCR; TCRdb lists only in-frame clones, some missing. There are 350,000 to 400,000 clones in the sample; approximately 89% occur only once, and around 1.9% lies in the top ten. The sample was PBMCs or T cells enriched from blood (not recorded which). Receptors were obtained from a man in his forties or fifties in a cohort exposed to, infected with or recovered from COVID-19 (not recorded which). CDR3s include the opening cysteine and the closing phenylalanine or tryptophan. The D gene is left open where the match is weak. The size entry is marked missing in some rows and otherwise reads once, few, many or a size class.

V,D,size,J,DNA,CDR3
TRBV2,-,-,TRBJ2-1,TGTGCCAGCAGTGTAAATGAGCAGTTCTTC,CASSVNEQFF
TRBV4-2,-,few,TRBJ2-1,TGTGCCAGCAGCCAAGATTTGGGCCTCTACAATGAGCAGTTCTTC,CASSQDLGLYNEQFF
TRBV6-1,-,-,TRBJ2-2,TGTGCCAGCAGTGAATTTCTACCAGGGGTGACCGGGGAGCTGTTTTTT,CASSEFLPGVTGELFF
TRBV6-2/TRBV6-3,TRBD2,-,TRBJ2-4,TGTGCCAGCAGTCAAAGCGGGAGCAGGAACATTCAGTACTTC,CASSQSGSRNIQYF
TRBV19,TRBD2,-,TRBJ2-7,TGTGCCAGTAGCGCTAGCGGGAAGTACGAGCAGTACTTC,CASSASGKYEQYF
TRBV4-1,TRBD1,-,TRBJ2-5,TGCGCCAGCAGCCTAGGACAGGGGAGGGAGACCCAGTACTTC,CASSLGQGRETQYF
TRBV27,TRBD1,-,TRBJ1-6,TGTGCCAGCACCATTAGACAGGGGGCCTCCTATAATTCACCCCTCCACTTT,CASTIRQGASYNSPLHF
TRBV27,TRBD1,-,TRBJ1-2,TGTGCCAGCAGCGACAGGGGCGCTAACTATGGCTACACCTTC,CASSDRGANYGYTF
TRBV2,TRBD2,once,TRBJ2-1,TGTGCCAGCAGTGAATCGGGACTAACCTACAATGAGCAGTTCTTC,CASSESGLTYNEQFF
TRBV7-2,TRBD1,-,TRBJ2-5,TGTGCCAGCGGCAGGCAGGGGGCGCGAGAGACCCAGTACTTC,CASGRQGARETQYF
TRBV6-5,TRBD1,-,TRBJ1-1,TGTGCCAGCAGACTAGGGGGCCGGATTGAAGCTTTCTTT,CASRLGGRIEAFF
TRBV7-3,-,-,TRBJ2-2,TGTGCCAGCAGCCCAACCGGGACAACCTCCGGGGAGCTGTTTTTT,CASSPTGTTSGELFF
TRBV7-2,-,-,TRBJ2-3,TGTGCCAGCAGCTTCCCGGATACGCAGTATTTT,CASSFPDTQYF
TRBV6-5,-,-,TRBJ1-5,TGTGCCAGCAGTTCCCTAACCACTAGCAATCAGCCCCAGCATTTT,CASSSLTTSNQPQHF
TRBV6-4,TRBD2,many,TRBJ2-3,TGTGCCAGCAGTCCTTCGGCGGGAGGGCAAACAGATACGCAGTATTTT,CASSPSAGGQTDTQYF
TRBV5-1,TRBD2,-,TRBJ2-2,TGCGCCAGCAGCTTGGGTTTAGCGGGAGGAACCGGGGAGCTGTTTTTT,CASSLGLAGGTGELFF
TRBV4-2,TRBD1,-,TRBJ2-7,TGTGCCAGCAGCGCGGGACAGGGAGATTACGAGCAGTACTTC,CASSAGQGDYEQYF
TRBV6-1,-,few,TRBJ2-7,TGTGCCAGCAGTGAGCCGGGACAATTGACCTACGAGCAGTACTTC,CASSEPGQLTYEQYF
TRBV3-1/TRBV3-2,TRBD2,-,TRBJ2-1,TGTGCCAGCAGCCTAAGGGCGGCGGGAGTTCTCAATGAGCAGTTCTTC,CASSLRAAGVLNEQFF
TRBV18,TRBD1,-,TRBJ1-1,TGTGCCAGCTCACTCAGGGGGGACGGCGGCACTGAAGCTTTCTTT,CASSLRGDGGTEAFF
TRBV5-4,-,many,TRBJ2-7,TGTGCCAGCAGCTCCCCGGGGGACGAGCAGTACTTC,CASSSPGDEQYF
TRBV7-2,-,-,TRBJ2-3,TGTGCCAGCAGCCCGCAGGGGACCGCAGATACGCAGTATTTT,CASSPQGTADTQYF
TRBV30,-,-,TRBJ1-6,TGTGCCTGGATCGACCCGACCGCAGGGAGGGGGAATTCACCCCTCCACTTT,CAWIDPTAGRGNSPLHF
TRBV3-1/TRBV3-2,-,once,TRBJ2-5,TGTGCCAGCAGTTGGCGGGGACAAGAGACCCAGTACTTC,CASSWRGQETQYF
TRBV28,-,once,TRBJ2-7,TGTGCCAGCAGTTCAGTGACCTACGAGCAGTACTTC,CASSSVTYEQYF
TRBV3-1/TRBV3-2,TRBD2,once,TRBJ2-1,TGTGCCAGCAGCCAGCGGGAGGCGACCTACAATGAGCAGTTCTTC,CASSQREATYNEQFF
TRBV2,TRBD2,-,TRBJ2-1,TGTGCCAGCAGTGAAGCGGTTGGCGGGGGGAGCTCCTACAATGAGCAGTTCTTC,CASSEAVGGGSSYNEQFF
TRBV11-2,-,-,TRBJ2-3,TGTGCCAGCAGCCCAGAGAGGGGGAGGGCCGGAGATACGCAGTATTTT,CASSPERGRAGDTQYF